This T cell receptor (beta chain) was sequenced during a study of blood T cells in healthy people across ages. Across the whole study: Through template switching, about one barcoded beta molecule was captured per two T cells, as measured in model experiments.

Study-wide results and limits: Per million T cells, TCR beta diversity dropped about linearly as age rose. Researchers deemed the diversity estimates from one million T cells underestimates.

Then a second PCR, running about 6 to 11 cycles, was carried out with a sample-barcoded 5' primer and a J-beta primer mix. TCRdb redid the calling of the 5' RACE reads with MiXCR, one entry per CDR3 protein. This sample has approximately 770,000 distinct CDR3 sequences; roughly 60% occur once, and the top ten carry approximately 20%. Notes on this clonotype: No antigen is known for it.

V was cut by 4 bases and J by 5 bases, with 14 bases left in between. The CDR3 is 14 residues long. This chain connects TRBV12-3 or TRBV12-4 to TRBJ1-1; no clear D. This TCR was sampled from a man aged 25-45 years in good health. Material for sequencing was blood. CDR3 sequence reads: CASSSQVRITEAFF. The CDR3, as DNA: TGTGCCAGCAGTTCGCAGGTGCGGATTACTGAAGCTTTCTTT.